The subject of this entry is one T cell receptor beta chain. What antigen it recognizes has not been identified. No per-base quality is available; no much larger clone lies one base away. For this chain, trimming is 5 bases at the V end and 5 bases at the J end, and the number of junction bases without a gene match is 8. From the germline V gene, CDR1 is WSHSY and CDR2 is SAAADI. The CDR3 runs 14 residues from the cysteine to the phenylalanine. The DNA shown is the 42-base CDR3, in frame from base 1. This entry belongs to a study of PD-L1 blockade in urothelial cancer (dated by TCRdb to about 2017). Regarding the complete study: Therapy was started in the mid-2010s for all patients, and atezolizumab 1,200 mg was administered intravenously every 3 weeks. Twenty-five of 29 patients were males with bladder-origin urothelial cancer, and 18 of 29 reported a prior smoking history. An ECOG performance status of 0 or 1 was recorded for the patients, and 0 to 3 prior chemotherapy regimens had been received by the patients. Blood samples were analyzed 3 weeks after the start of treatment (second dose) and 6 weeks after the start of treatment. A median of roughly 140,000 T cells and 65,000 to 90,000 unique TCRs was obtained from blood samples, and a median clonality of about 0.08 was observed. The study, an exploratory multi-omic analysis, examined somatic, immune and clinical correlates of response to PD-L1 blockade with atezolizumab in urothelial cancer. Pretreatment tumor samples and matched peripheral blood, collected serially before and after atezolizumab treatment, underwent TCR sequencing. Durable clinical benefit meant progression-free survival longer than 6 months, and TCR features were also tested against progression-free and overall survival. In the same patients, whole exome sequencing and RNA sequencing of pretreatment tumors were performed in addition to TCR sequencing. About 10 patients reached durable clinical benefit, while some 21 patients did not. Twenty-nine patients had pretreatment blood TCR-seq, some 24 had at least one posttreatment blood collection, and some 24 had tumor TCR-seq.

Sample time point, as interpreted from the label and publication: pretreatment peripheral blood. The cohort included 29 patients with locally advanced or metastatic urothelial carcinoma who were treated at Memorial Sloan Kettering on a trial protocol. Peripheral blood mononuclear cells were collected pretreatment and during treatment, with between 1 and 8 total time points obtained per patient. The Qiagen DNeasy Blood extraction kit was used to purify genomic DNA from total PBMCs and tumor samples. PBMCs were collected pretreatment and during treatment, and were isolated and stored as previously described. Synthetic TCR analog templates were spiked into each PCR to estimate absolute template abundance from read counts. The immunoSEQ assay was used to amplify TCRbeta CDR3 regions from genomic DNA with bias-controlled V and J gene primers. Sequencing of rearranged TCRbeta segments was done at approximately 20X coverage. The authors' analysis ran thus. Clustering was used to correct sequencing errors, and CDR3s were annotated against IMGT to assign V, D and J genes. Downstream analyses used only productive TCRbeta rearrangements, leaving out any out-of-frame or stop-codon sequences. To compute clonality, Shannon entropy was normalized by the log of the number of unique productive sequences and then subtracted from one. Fisher's exact test with Benjamini-Hochberg correction, at a threshold of adjusted p below 0.01, was used to find clones that differed between time points or between blood and tumor. TCRdb limited this immuneACCESS table to in-frame rearrangements with V and J called. A share of clones is missing; checked studies link under half to unresolved V genes, and the rest is unexplained. V, J and clone size reflect that table, while D and trimming were determined from the DNA. The sample data list 38,000 or so clones, and about 82% of these were observed just once. The ten largest account for approximately 16% of the sample.

Results and caveats for the whole study, not just this receptor: Among patients with durable benefit, tumor-associated TCR clones showed greater expansion in peripheral blood 3 weeks after treatment started (n ≈ 21, p = 0.022). A pretreatment peripheral blood TCR clonality below the median was linked to improved progression-free and overall survival. Because of the small sample size (n of about 30) and the many exploratory analyses performed, the results are intended to be regarded as hypothesis-generating.

The chain is made from TRBV10-2 and TRBJ1-1, and TRBD1 aligns with 7 junction nucleotides. The material sequenced was PBMCs, taken around atezolizumab (anti-PD-L1) treatment. The TCR originated in a man older than 75 with urothelial cancer. The encoded CDR3 is CASSPELQGTEAFF. The DNA sequence is given as TGCGCCAGCAGTCCTGAATTACAGGGGACTGAAGCTTTCTTT.